This T cell receptor beta chain was captured in a study of T cells in women clearing cervical HPV infection. General observations from the study: Richness plus V gene abundances separated cases from controls with AUC about 0.87.

There are 17 residues in the CDR3. Germline-derived CDR1 and CDR2 are MGHRA and YSYEKL. V was pared by 3 bases and J by 0 bases, with 9 bases of the junction left unmatched. MY09/MY11 PCR detected cervical HPV DNA; dot-blot assigned genotypes. Some clones are missing from TCRdb's copy, which holds only in-frame ones; the method was immunoSEQ multiplex PCR. The sample totals about 24,000 clones. With respect to this clone: What it binds is not known. The read ends 3 residues shy of where the CDR3 ends; the end is completed using the germline J gene.

The chain is built from TRBV4-1 and TRBJ2-3; 7 bases fit TRBD2. Sequencing input: blood buffy coat. The sequence was collected from a woman between 18 and 75 years old with a cervical HPV16 infection that either progressed to CIN3+ or cleared (not recorded which). The CDR3: CASSQRASGPSTDTQYF. Partial CDR3 DNA: TGCGCCAGCAGCCAGCGCGCTAGCGGTCCTAGCACAGATACG.